This TCR beta chain was profiled in a study of tumor-infiltrating lymphocytes in primary liver carcinoma. About the research overall: Primary liver carcinoma, confirmed by histopathology, was surgically resected. The study enrolled male and female patients aged 30 to 69 years.

A constant-region primer served to make TCR beta cDNA from roughly 500 ng total RNA. ARM-PCR was slightly modified, and three nested multiplex PCR rounds with it gave rise to the TCR beta libraries. TRBV1-TRBV30 forward primers and a C-beta reverse primer were used in the first two PCR rounds, which each ran for about 10 cycles. TCRdb itself ran the multiplex PCR reads through MiXCR, one entry per CDR3 protein. The table includes approximately 300,000 distinct CDR3 sequences, 65% detected once. Researchers drew blood RNA from unsorted whole blood and extracted germline DNA as well. The CDR3 covers 14 residues. From germline, CDR1 is SGHNT and CDR2 YYREEE (reference sequence). General study findings and limits: Tumor-adjacent and tumor-blood pairs showed less overlap than tumor region pairs. Tumors carried a top-250-clone fraction significantly exceeding that of blood (p = 0.039).

As regards this clonotype: Its antigen is not identified. Sequence at one end of the junction differs from germline and may be a read error.

This receptor was taken from a man aged 35-49 years with primary liver carcinoma and hepatitis B virus infection. This chain uses TRBV5-4 with TRBJ2-2; D might be TRBD2 (6 bases). The material sequenced was peripheral blood. CDR3 DNA: TGTGCCAGCAGTTTTGATGAGCGCACGGGGGAGCTGTATTTT. Residues: CASSFDERTGELYF.